Each of the 22 T cell receptor beta chains below was sequenced from the same sample in a study of cytomegalovirus exposure and HLA in healthy donors. Researchers ran the PCR with 60 Vbeta and 13 Jbeta primers. Produced via immunoSEQ multiplex PCR; TCRdb's table is partial and in-frame only. The table records 150,000 to 180,000 clones, roughly 77% of them present only once. Sequenced sample: PBMCs. Source of these receptors: a man aged 25 to 45 in good health and CMV-seropositive.

The J gene is TRBJ2-1, the V gene TRBV20-1; D may be TRBD2 (5 bases). The germline V gene encodes CDR1 DFQATT and CDR2 SNEGSKA (reference sequence). CDR3 length equals 10 residues. V was shortened by 6 bases and J by 16 bases, with 16 bases between the two germline ends. CDR3 nucleotides: TGCAGTGCAAGGGTAGACTACAATTTCTTC. Amino acids: CSARVDYNFF.

The V call is TRBV4-1, the J call TRBJ1-2; D may be TRBD1 (5 bases). This CDR3 is 18 amino acids long. V was cut by 0 bases and J by 6 bases, with 23 bases left in between. CDR1 is MGHRA and CDR2 is YSYEKL in the germline V gene. CDR3 sequence reads: CASSQELTSTVRRHGYTF. DNA of the CDR3: TGCGCCAGCAGCCAAGAGTTAACTTCGACAGTCAGGCGGCATGGCTACACCTTC.

This rearrangement joins TRBV28 to TRBJ2-7; TRBD2 might be the D (5 bases). V was pared by 3 bases and J by 6 bases, with 12 bases between. The V gene's germline CDR1 is MDHEN and CDR2 SYDVKM. This CDR3 spans 13 amino acids. The CDR3 sequence: CASSFRGSGEQYF. The CDR3 DNA is TGTGCCAGCAGTTTCCGAGGGAGCGGCGAGCAGTACTTC.

This clone was recorded once. The chain has TRBV15 and TRBJ1-3, with TRBD1 identical over 7 bases. The germline V gene has CDR1 LNHNV and CDR2 YYDKDF (reference sequence). The ends lost 6 bases at V and 5 bases at J; junction bases unmatched: 7. This CDR3 is built from 14 residues. CDR3 sequence: CATRGGGLRNTIYF. DNA for the CDR3: TGTGCCACCAGAGGGGGCGGTTTAAGAAACACCATATATTTT.

This chain links TRBV7-2 with TRBJ2-7; no reliable D call. The germline CDR1 and CDR2 sequences are SGHTA and FQGNSA. V was trimmed by 4 bases and J by 3 bases, leaving 4 bases between them. The length of the CDR3 is 11 residues. The CDR3 region has the DNA TGTGCCAGCAGCTCCCACTACGAGCAGTACTTC. It encodes CASSSHYEQYF.

The chain carries TRBV30 and TRBJ2-6; TRBD1 might be the D (6 bases). The V gene's germline CDR1 is GTSNPN and CDR2 SVGIG (reference sequence). This CDR3 has 18 amino acids. V gave up 0 bases and J gave up 0 bases, with 15 bases separating them. The CDR3 is CAWSVRAGDSSGANVLTF. CDR3 nucleotide sequence: TGTGCCTGGAGTGTACGGGCAGGGGATAGCTCTGGGGCCAACGTCCTGACTTTC.

The gene calls are TRBV2 and TRBJ1-4, with D tentatively TRBD1 (6 bases). The length of the CDR3 is 16 residues. The germline V gene encodes CDR1 SNHLY and CDR2 FYNNEI. The V end was cut by 4 bases, the J end by 0 bases, with 12 bases between. The CDR3 protein is CASSAFDRPTNEKLFF. The CDR3, as DNA: TGTGCCAGCAGTGCCTTTGACAGGCCAACTAATGAAAAACTGTTTTTT. Using reference TRBV2 and TRBJ1-4 for the parts outside the CDR3, the full variable domain is EPEVTQTPSHQVTQMGQEVILRCVPISNHLYFYWYRQILGQKVEFLVSFYNNEISEKSEIFDDQFSVERPDGSNFTLKIRSTKLEDSAMYFCASSAFDRPTNEKLFFGSGTQLSVL.

The chain has TRBV7-9 and TRBJ2-5; 7 nucleotides align to TRBD2. Germline lookup yields CDR1 SEHNR and CDR2 FQNEAQ (reference sequence). This CDR3 has 15 amino acids. The trim removed 4 bases at V and 2 bases at J, leaving 7 bases unmatched. CDR3 coding DNA: TGTGCCAGCAGCTCCAGCCCGGGACTACAAGAGACCCAGTACTTC. It specifies CASSSSPGLQETQYF.

The V and J genes are TRBV2 and TRBJ2-1; D might be TRBD1 (6 bases). CDR1 and CDR2 from the germline V gene are SNHLY and FYNNEI. CDR3 length equals 12 residues. The V and J ends lost 8 bases and 5 bases respectively, with 10 bases between them. The CDR3 DNA follows: TGTGCCAGCTTGAAGGGGGACAATGAGCAGTTCTTC. This encodes CASLKGDNEQFF.

J is TRBJ2-1 and V is TRBV5-1; 8 nucleotides agree with TRBD2. The CDR3 extends over 15 amino acids. V lost 4 bases to trimming and J lost 7 bases; unmatched junction nucleotides: 10. The germline CDR1 and CDR2 sequences are SGHRS and YFSETQ. CDR3 nucleotides: TGCGCCAGCAGCAATGGGGCGGGAGGTAAAAATGAGCAGTTCTTC. Translation gives CASSNGAGGKNEQFF. Full variable domain (rest looked up from reference TRBV5-1 and TRBJ2-1): KAGVTQTPRYLIKTRGQQVTLSCSPISGHRSVSWYQQTPGQGLQFLFEYFSETQRNKGNFPGRFSGRQFSNSRSEMNVSTLELGDSALYLCASSNGAGGKNEQFFGPGTRLTVL.

Points on this clone: The sample contains more than one DNA sequence encoding this CDR3. This chain joins TRBV4-3 and TRBJ1-2; 8 nucleotides align to TRBD1. The germline V gene encodes CDR1 LGHNA and CDR2 YSLEER. V was pared by 4 bases and J by 4 bases, with 11 bases of the junction left unmatched. The CDR3 is made up of 16 amino acids. The CDR3 is CASSPDRAGDSYGYTF. CDR3 coding DNA: TGCGCCAGCAGCCCGGACAGGGCAGGGGATTCCTATGGCTACACCTTC.

The gene calls are TRBV2 and TRBJ2-6, with 10 nucleotides matching TRBD1. V lost 3 bases and J lost 1; bases outside the gene matches: 9. This CDR3 contains 19 residues. Germline V lookup: CDR1 SNHLY, CDR2 FYNNEI. The CDR3 region has the DNA TGTGCCAGCAGTGATAGATCTGACAGGGGGCTGTCTGGGGCCAACGTCCTGACTTTC. Its translation: CASSDRSDRGLSGANVLTF.

The gene calls are TRBV11-3 and TRBJ2-5; D remains unclear. This CDR3 has 11 residues. Per the germline V gene, CDR1 is SGHNT and CDR2 is YENEEA. V lost 6 bases and J 11 bases, leaving 13 bases between the germline ends. The CDR3 sequence: CASSSEGVQYF. The CDR3 region has the DNA TGTGCCAGCAGTTCGGAAGGAGTTCAGTACTTC. Variable domain in full (rest from reference TRBV11-3 and TRBJ2-5): EAGVVQSPRYKIIEKKQPVAFWCNPISGHNTLYWYLQNLGQGPELLIRYENEEAVDDSQLPKDRFSAERLKGVDSTLKIQPAELGDSAVYLCASSSEGVQYFGPGTRLLVL.

The chain combines TRBV2 with TRBJ1-2, with a tentative D call TRBD1 (6 bases). Per the germline V gene, CDR1 is SNHLY and CDR2 is FYNNEI. The CDR3 totals 11 residues. Trimming cost V 5 bases and J 9 bases, with 10 bases left between them. The CDR3 DNA sequence: TGTGCCAGCAGTCCAGGGGTGCGCTACACCTTC. The encoded protein is CASSPGVRYTF.

The chain uses TRBV10-3 and TRBJ2-5; TRBD1 might be the D (6 bases). Judging by the DNA end, TRBJ2-7 fits better; the J call may be wrong. This CDR3 comprises 13 residues. The germline CDR1 and CDR2 sequences are ENHRY and SYGVKD. The CDR3 sequence is CAIMGHAMYEQYF. The DNA of the CDR3 is TGTGCCATCATGGGACACGCGATGTACGAGCAGTACTTC.

The chain combines TRBV4-2 with TRBJ1-2; unclear D gene. The ends were cut back, 4 bases at V and 0 bases at J, with 18 bases in the middle. The germline CDR1 and CDR2 sequences are LGHNA and YNFKEQ. This CDR3 is built from 17 residues. The CDR3 nucleotides are TGTGCCAGCAGCCCCACAAGCGGCGACACTGCTAACTATGGCTACACCTTC. It yields the protein CASSPTSGDTANYGYTF.

The J gene is TRBJ1-1, the V gene TRBV9; the D is unclear. In germline, CDR1 is SGDLS, CDR2 YYNGEE. The CDR3 length is 14 residues. Trimming left V 0 bases short and J 0 bases short, with 6 bases between. CDR3 coding DNA: TGTGCCAGCAGCGTAGACAGTCTGAACACTGAAGCTTTCTTT. Protein sequence: CASSVDSLNTEAFF.

This chain joins TRBV19 and TRBJ1-5; TRBD1 agrees at 10 bases. The CDR3 consists of 15 residues. Germline V gene data show CDR1 as LNHDA and CDR2 as SQIVND (reference sequence). The trim removed 6 bases at V and 7 bases at J, leaving 9 bases unmatched. The CDR3 nucleotides read TGTGCCAGTAGCGGTAGACAGGGGGCAGGGCAGCCCCAGCATTTT. It encodes CASSGRQGAGQPQHF. The full variable domain, with the rest looked up from reference TRBV19 and TRBJ1-5, is DGGITQSPKYLFRKEGQNVTLSCEQNLNHDAMYWYRQDPGQGLRLIYYSQIVNDFQKGDIAEGYSVSREKKESFPLTVTSAQKNPTAFYLCASSGRQGAGQPQHFGDGTRLSIL.

The chain employs TRBV29-1 and TRBJ2-1; no clear D gene. V shed 5 bases and J shed 2 bases, with 13 bases lying between them. The CDR3 loop spans 14 amino acids. Germline assignment: CDR1 SQVTM and CDR2 ANQGSEA. In DNA form, the CDR3 reads TGCAGCGTTCTCCCCCGAGAGGCCTACAATGAGCAGTTCTTC. It is translated as CSVLPREAYNEQFF.

The chain combines TRBV7-9 with TRBJ2-2, with unresolved D. The germline V gene has CDR1 SEHNR and CDR2 FQNEAQ (reference sequence). CDR3 size: 15 residues. The germline V and J ends were trimmed by 3 bases and 4 bases, with 12 bases remaining between them. CDR3 bases: TGTGCCAGCAGCTTGGGCCAGGCAGGCACCGGGGAGCTGTTTTTT. Residues: CASSLGQAGTGELFF.

This clone was observed a few times. The J gene is TRBJ2-3, the V gene TRBV30, with a tentative D call TRBD1 (6 bases). The CDR3 loop spans 13 amino acids. The V and J ends lost 7 bases and 4 bases respectively, with 15 bases between them. Germline CDR1 and CDR2: GTSNPN and SVGIG (reference sequence). The CDR3 DNA sequence: TGTGCCTCAACACAGGGATGGGCAGATACGCAGTATTTT. Translation gives CASTQGWADTQYF.

This clone showed up just once. V usage is TRBV11-2 and J usage is TRBJ2-5, with a weak D call TRBD2 (5 bases). V was trimmed by 4 bases and J by 5 bases, leaving 14 bases between them. Germline V CDR1 and CDR2: SGHAT, FQNNGV. The length of the CDR3 is 14 residues. The CDR3 loop reads CASSSKWGEETQYF. CDR3 DNA sequence: TGTGCCAGCAGCTCCAAATGGGGAGAGGAGACCCAGTACTTC. The variable domain in full, completed from reference TRBV11-2 and TRBJ2-5, reads EAGVAQSPRYKIIEKRQSVAFWCNPISGHATLYWYQQILGQGPKLLIQFQNNGVVDDSQLPKDRFSAERLKGVDSTLKIQPAKLEDSAVYLCASSSKWGEETQYFGPGTRLLVL.